This is a list of T cell receptor beta chains from one sample in a study of long-term antiretroviral therapy in people with HIV. Profiled with immunoSEQ multiplex PCR; TCRdb holds only in-frame clones, not every one. The sample holds fewer than 40,000 clones, roughly 97% seen once. Sequenced material: unsorted PBMCs, taken 6.9 years after starting antiretroviral therapy. The source is a man aged 25-45 years with HIV. CDR3s include the opening cysteine and the closing phenylalanine or tryptophan. A D gene is named only where the DNA matches it firmly. The size field is filled for only some rows; it gives once, few, many or a size class.

cdr3_length	clone_size	v_call	j_call	d_call	cdr3_nt	cdr3_aa
15	.	TRBV6-1	TRBJ2-7	TRBD2	TGTGCCAGCCGAAATACCGGGGGGGCGGGCTCCGAGCAGTACTTC	CASRNTGGAGSEQYF
13	.	TRBV27	TRBJ2-7	.	TGTGCCAGCAGGGGCCAGGGTACCTACGAGCAGTACTTC	CASRGQGTYEQYF
17	.	TRBV2	TRBJ2-7	TRBD2	TGTGCCAGCAGCCCAGCGCCTGGGACTAGCGGAAGTTACGAGCAGTACTTC	CASSPAPGTSGSYEQYF
13	.	TRBV7-2	TRBJ1-5	TRBD1	TGTGCCAGCAGCCCTACAGGGGAACGGCCCCAGCATTTT	CASSPTGERPQHF
10	.	TRBV19	TRBJ1-1	.	TGTGCCAGTAGGGGGTCCGAAGCTTTCTTT	CASRGSEAFF
14	.	TRBV21-1	TRBJ1-2	.	TGTGCCAGCAGCAATGGGACAGGGGGCGAGGGCTACACCTTC	CASSNGTGGEGYTF
17	.	TRBV11-3	TRBJ1-5	TRBD1	TGTGCCAGCAGCCCGAAGCCCCCGGGACAGTTAAATCAGCCCCAGCATTTT	CASSPKPPGQLNQPQHF
14	.	TRBV9	TRBJ2-5	.	TGTGCCAGCAGCGTAGGGGTAGGTGAAGAGACCCAGTACTTC	CASSVGVGEETQYF
12	.	TRBV7-9	TRBJ1-1	.	TGTGCCGGCCGCCAGTCGAACACTGAAGCTTTCTTT	CAGRQSNTEAFF
15	.	TRBV2	TRBJ1-3	.	TGTGCCAGCAGTGTAGGGACACTCTCTGGAAACACCATATATTTT	CASSVGTLSGNTIYF
18	.	TRBV11-3	TRBJ2-5	TRBD1	TGTGCCAGCAGCGCAGGGGTGTCCGGGACAGCCGTTCAAGAGACCCAGTACTTC	CASSAGVSGTAVQETQYF
15	.	TRBV4-3	TRBJ1-2	.	TGCGCCAGCAGCCCGGGGACACCCTCTGGGTATGGCTACACCTTC	CASSPGTPSGYGYTF
17	.	TRBV7-2	TRBJ2-3	TRBD2	TGTGCCAGCAGCCCTCGACTAGCGGGTGCTAGCACAGATACGCAGTATTTT	CASSPRLAGASTDTQYF
12	.	TRBV7-8	TRBJ1-4	.	TGTGCCAGCAGGGACAGTGGGAAAAAACTGTTTTTT	CASRDSGKKLFF
14	.	TRBV30	TRBJ2-5	.	TGTGCCTGGAGTCAGGGTGGGGCACAAGAGACCCAGTACTTC	CAWSQGGAQETQYF
15	.	TRBV30	TRBJ2-5	TRBD2	TGTGCCTGGAGTGTACCAGCGGGGTGGGTGAAGACCCAGTACTTC	CAWSVPAGWVKTQYF
15	.	TRBV21-1	TRBJ1-4	.	TGTGCCAGCAGCCCCCCCGGAAGACCTAATGAAAAACTGTTTTTT	CASSPPGRPNEKLFF
14	once	TRBV25-1	TRBJ1-2	TRBD1	TGTGCCAGCGGGACAGGGGATCTTGCCTATGGCTACACCTTC	CASGTGDLAYGYTF
13	.	TRBV29-1	TRBJ2-7	TRBD2	TGCAGCGCCTCGGGAGGGCCTTCCTACGAGCAGTACTTC	CSASGGPSYEQYF
18	.	TRBV4-1	TRBJ2-7	.	TGCGCCAGCAGCCAAGATTGGGGGGGACAGGCTACAACCTACGAGCAGTACTTC	CASSQDWGGQATTYEQYF
18	.	TRBV5-8	TRBJ2-1	.	TGTGCCAGCAGCTTTATTAGTAAGGGTTCGGGCCTCTACAATGAGCAGTTCTTC	CASSFISKGSGLYNEQFF
15	.	TRBV14	TRBJ1-6	.	TGTGCCAGCAGCCAAGTTGGGGGCCGGGGTTCACCCCTCCACTTT	CASSQVGGRGSPLHF
14	.	TRBV25-1	TRBJ2-7	.	TGTGCCAGCAGTGAATGGGAAAGGTCCTACGAGCAGTACTTC	CASSEWERSYEQYF
14	.	TRBV7-9	TRBJ2-3	.	TGTGCCAGCAGACCCGAGGAGCGGTTAAATACGCAGTATTTT	CASRPEERLNTQYF
15	.	TRBV2	TRBJ2-7	TRBD1	TGTGCCAGCAAACCACAGGGGGCAAGGTCCTACGAGCAGTACTTC	CASKPQGARSYEQYF
14	.	TRBV19	TRBJ2-6	.	TGTGCCACTAGACGACAGTCTGGGGCCAACGTCCTGACTTTC	CATRRQSGANVLTF
13	.	TRBV7-9	TRBJ1-2	TRBD1	TGTGCCAGCAGCTTCGGGACAGGGGACGGCTACACCTTC	CASSFGTGDGYTF
12	.	TRBV4-1	TRBJ1-1	.	TGCGCCAGCAGCCAAGATCCTCGAGTAGCTTTCTTT	CASSQDPRVAFF
11	.	TRBV4-1	TRBJ1-1	TRBD1	TGCGCCAGCAACCAGGGGGGGAGGGCTTTCTTT	CASNQGGRAFF
15	.	TRBV11-2	TRBJ2-2	TRBD1	TGTGCCAGCAGATTTACCGGGACAGGGGGCTTGGAGCTGTTTTTT	CASRFTGTGGLELFF
14	.	TRBV7-9	TRBJ2-3	TRBD1	TGTGCCAGCAGCTTAGTCACAGGGGTGGTTACGCAGTATTTT	CASSLVTGVVTQYF
15	.	TRBV11-3	TRBJ2-4	.	TGTGCCAGCAGCCTAGGCGGTACAGCAGAAAACATTCAGTACTTC	CASSLGGTAENIQYF
17	.	TRBV11-2	TRBJ2-5	TRBD1	TGTGCCAGCAGCCCCGGACAGGGGGACCATGGCGCGGAGACCCAGTACTTC	CASSPGQGDHGAETQYF
16	.	TRBV4-2	TRBJ2-3	TRBD2	TGTGCCAGCAGCCAAACCGGACTAGCGGGGACAGATACGCAGTATTTT	CASSQTGLAGTDTQYF
12	once	TRBV7-8	TRBJ2-1	TRBD2	TGTGCCACCCGGCCATGGGGGGGTGAGCAGTTCTTC	CATRPWGGEQFF
11	.	TRBV7-9	TRBJ2-5	.	TGTGCCAGCAGCTTGATGGAGACCCAGTACTTC	CASSLMETQYF
15	.	TRBV11-2	TRBJ2-5	.	TGTGCCAGCAGTCTAGGGGGGACGGACCAAGAGACCCAGTACTTC	CASSLGGTDQETQYF
14	.	TRBV10-3	TRBJ1-5	.	TGTGCCATCAGTGGTCATGGAATGGGTCAGCCCCAGCATTTT	CAISGHGMGQPQHF
13	once	TRBV4-3	TRBJ1-1	.	TGCGCCAGCAGCCAGGGGGCAAACACTGAAGCTTTCTTT	CASSQGANTEAFF
14	.	TRBV10-3	TRBJ1-5	.	TGTGCCATCAGTGGCGAACAGGGAAGTCAGCCCCAGCATTTT	CAISGEQGSQPQHF
15	.	TRBV7-6	TRBJ1-1	.	TGTGCCAGCAGCTCCACGGGATCCCAGAACACTGAAGCTTTCTTT	CASSSTGSQNTEAFF
13	.	TRBV2	TRBJ2-5	.	TGTGCCAGCAGTGGAGGGGATGGAGTGACCCAGTACTTC	CASSGGDGVTQYF
17	.	TRBV5-1	TRBJ2-7	TRBD2	TGCGCCAGCAGTCCGCCGGGACTAGCGGGAGTGCTCTACGAGCAGTACTTC	CASSPPGLAGVLYEQYF
15	once	TRBV6-1	TRBJ1-1	TRBD1	TGTGCCAGCAGTGGGGCCGCTCAGGGGGGGCGCGGAGCTTTCTTT	CASSGAAQGGRGAFF
12	.	TRBV19	TRBJ1-1	.	TGTGCCAGTAGTGCCCGGACGAGAGAAGCTTTCTTT	CASSARTREAFF
14	.	TRBV6-6	TRBJ1-5	.	TGTGCCAGCAGTTACGAGGGGGTAAGTCAGCCCCAGCATTTT	CASSYEGVSQPQHF
16	.	TRBV30	TRBJ2-3	.	TGTGCCTGGAGTGTAGGCAGTCGTGCTAGCACAGATACGCAGTATTTT	CAWSVGSRASTDTQYF
12	.	TRBV2	TRBJ2-7	.	TGTGCCAGCAGGATAGACGGCTACGAGCAGTACTTC	CASRIDGYEQYF
13	.	TRBV9	TRBJ2-7	.	TGTGCCAGCAGCGTAGCGGGGCTCTACGAGCAGTACTTC	CASSVAGLYEQYF
13	.	TRBV18	TRBJ1-1	.	TGTGCCAGCGAATCCCCCGTGGAGCCTGAAGCTTTCTTT	CASESPVEPEAFF
13	.	TRBV27	TRBJ1-2	.	TGTGCCACCTCGGACGCGTCTAACTATGGCTACACCTTC	CATSDASNYGYTF
13	.	TRBV4-1	TRBJ2-7	.	TGCGCCAGCAGCCAAGATAAGGGGGACGAGCAGTACTTC	CASSQDKGDEQYF